A selection of T cell receptor beta chains follows, all from one sample in a study of blood T cell repertoires in COVID-19. TCRdb's copy holds only in-frame clones and misses some; the assay was immunoSEQ multiplex PCR. This sample has approximately 210,000 clones; roughly nine tenths occur once, and the top ten carry 1% to 1.5%. Sample: peripheral blood. These TCRs come from a man aged 25 to 45 with acute or convalescent COVID-19. CDR3s include the opening cysteine and the closing phenylalanine or tryptophan. D genes are given only for firm matches. Clone size is given for some rows only: seen once, a few or many times, or a class if the clone is expanded.

j_call: TRBJ2-7
clone_size: .
d_call: TRBD1
v_call: TRBV23-1
cdr3_nt: TGCGCCAGCAGTCATAACTCCGGGACAGGGGCTTCCTACGAGCAGTACTTC
cdr3_aa: CASSHNSGTGASYEQYF

j_call: TRBJ2-4
clone_size: .
d_call: .
v_call: TRBV28
cdr3_nt: TGTGCCAGCAGGCCAAACCGACAGATTCAGTACTTC
cdr3_aa: CASRPNRQIQYF

j_call: TRBJ1-3
clone_size: .
d_call: .
v_call: TRBV9
cdr3_nt: TGTGCCAGCAGCGTAGGCTGGGGGGGCTCTGGAAACACCATATATTTT
cdr3_aa: CASSVGWGGSGNTIYF

j_call: TRBJ1-1
clone_size: .
d_call: TRBD1
v_call: TRBV3-1/TRBV3-2
cdr3_nt: TGTGCCAGCAGCCAGGGACAGGGGTTATCTGAAGCTTTCTTT
cdr3_aa: CASSQGQGLSEAFF

j_call: TRBJ2-3
clone_size: .
d_call: .
v_call: TRBV6-5
cdr3_nt: TGTGCCAGCAGTTTTACAGGTTGGGGCACAGATACGCAGTATTTT
cdr3_aa: CASSFTGWGTDTQYF

j_call: TRBJ2-5
clone_size: .
d_call: .
v_call: TRBV18
cdr3_nt: TGTGCCAGCTCACCACCGGGCTCGCAAGAGACCCAGTACTTC
cdr3_aa: CASSPPGSQETQYF

j_call: TRBJ1-5
clone_size: .
d_call: .
v_call: TRBV7-8
cdr3_nt: TGTGCCAGCAGCTTAGCTCGGGGGTTCACAGTTCAAAGCAATCAGCCCCAGCATTTT
cdr3_aa: CASSLARGFTVQSNQPQHF

j_call: TRBJ1-1
clone_size: .
d_call: .
v_call: TRBV14
cdr3_nt: TGTGCCAGCAGCCAAGATTGGCAGGGGATGGCTTTCTTT
cdr3_aa: CASSQDWQGMAFF

j_call: TRBJ2-7
clone_size: .
d_call: .
v_call: TRBV7-8
cdr3_nt: TGTGCCAGCAGCTTTAGTGGGGGGGGCCGCGGTTCATCTACCAACGAGCAGTACTTC
cdr3_aa: CASSFSGGGRGSSTNEQYF

j_call: TRBJ1-2
clone_size: few
d_call: .
v_call: TRBV30
cdr3_nt: TGTGCCTGGAGCCAGACCGGACAGTATGGCTACACCTTC
cdr3_aa: CAWSQTGQYGYTF

j_call: TRBJ1-2
clone_size: .
d_call: TRBD1
v_call: TRBV5-1
cdr3_nt: TGCGCCAGCAGCTTAAATACAGGGGCCCATGGCTACACCTTC
cdr3_aa: CASSLNTGAHGYTF

j_call: TRBJ2-1
clone_size: .
d_call: TRBD2
v_call: TRBV2
cdr3_nt: TGTGCCAGCAGTCGGACTAGCGGGAGGGCGGGTGAGAGGAATGAGCAGTTCTTC
cdr3_aa: CASSRTSGRAGERNEQFF

j_call: TRBJ1-1
clone_size: .
d_call: .
v_call: TRBV6-6
cdr3_nt: TGTGCCAGCAGTTACTCGAGGCAGGGAGGAACTGAAGCTTTCTTT
cdr3_aa: CASSYSRQGGTEAFF

j_call: TRBJ1-2
clone_size: .
d_call: .
v_call: TRBV28
cdr3_nt: TGTGCCAGCAGTGTCCTCAGGGCAGCTAACTATGGCTACACCTTC
cdr3_aa: CASSVLRAANYGYTF

j_call: TRBJ1-1
clone_size: .
d_call: .
v_call: TRBV4-1
cdr3_nt: TGCGCCAGCAGCCAACCAGGCGATAACACTGAAGCTTTCTTT
cdr3_aa: CASSQPGDNTEAFF

j_call: TRBJ2-6
clone_size: .
d_call: .
v_call: TRBV19
cdr3_nt: TGTGCCAGTAAGGGGATCCCTGGGGCCAACGTCCTGACTTTC
cdr3_aa: CASKGIPGANVLTF